These 2 T cell receptor beta chains came from one sample sequenced in a study of neurological immune-mediated disorders. Via MiXCR, TCRdb re-called the 5' RACE reads, giving one row per CDR3 protein. The data hold tens of thousands of distinct CDR3 sequences, with approximately 13% observed a single time. Specified time point: longitudinal time-point 1 (baseline). The sequenced material came from PBMCs. The receptor set was obtained from a female donor with HTLV-1-associated myelopathy (HAM/TSP).

The chain couples TRBV5-4 to TRBJ1-5, with D uncertain. The CDR3 has 16 amino acids. V lost 0 bases, J lost 6 bases, and 16 bases lay in between. Germline CDR1 and CDR2: SGHNT and YYREEE (reference sequence). CDR3 in DNA: TGTGCCAGCAGCTTGGTTGGCTCCGCAGCGGCTCAGCCCCAGCATTTT. Translation gives CASSLVGSAAAQPQHF.

Ten or more counts support this clonotype. This chain connects TRBV12-3 or TRBV12-4 to TRBJ2-7; perhaps TRBD1 as D (7 bases). Deletions cut 3 bases from V and 4 bases from J, with 13 bases between. The CDR3 has 14 amino acids. The CDR3 nucleotides read TGTGCCAGCAGTTTCGGAGGGGGCCCGTACGAGCAGTACTTC. Its protein product is CASSFGGGPYEQYF.